These T cell receptor beta chains were read from a single sample in a study of T cell clonotyping in hematopoietic cell transplantation. Only in-frame clones appear in the TCRdb table, and some are missing; sequencing was by immunoSEQ multiplex PCR. The sample yields fewer than 5,000 clones, around 20% seen once. The material sequenced was PBMCs, taken 180 days after allogeneic stem cell transplant. These receptors were collected from a male patient in his late teens or twenties who had an allogeneic stem cell transplant, so the T cells may come from the graft donor. Some clones in this sample may be carry-over from other donors' samples. The CDR3 runs from the conserved cysteine through the conserved F or W. A D gene is named only where the DNA matches it firmly. Clone size is stated in some rows and not others, as once, few, many or a class when expanded.

TRBJ1-2 | - | few | TRBV6-6 | TGTGCCAGCAGCTCCTTCGATGGCTACACCTTC | CASSSFDGYTF
TRBJ1-1 | TRBD1 | few | TRBV9 | TGTGCCAGCAGCGAGGGGACAGGGTCAAACACTGAAGCTTTCTTT | CASSEGTGSNTEAFF
TRBJ2-5 | TRBD2 | - | TRBV30 | TGTGCCTGGAGTGTAACTAGCGGGGGTAAAGGGGTGGCCCAGTACTTC | CAWSVTSGGKGVAQYF
TRBJ1-4 | - | - | TRBV7-9 | TGTGCGAGCCAGGGTGGGGAAAAACTGTTTTTT | CASQGGEKLFF
TRBJ2-1 | - | - | TRBV30 | TGTGCCTGGAGCGACCAGGGATACAATGAGCAGTTCTTC | CAWSDQGYNEQFF
TRBJ1-2 | - | - | TRBV30 | TGTGCCTGGTCTCAGGGTGGGTATGGCTACACCTTC | CAWSQGGYGYTF
TRBJ2-7 | - | - | TRBV25-1 | TGTGCCAGCGGGAGGGGGGTGGACGAGCAGTACTTC | CASGRGVDEQYF
TRBJ1-3 | - | few | TRBV7-2 | TGTGCCAGCAGCCGAACTGGAAACACCATATATTTT | CASSRTGNTIYF
TRBJ2-7 | - | few | TRBV27 | TGTGCCAGCAGTCCGACGGTGGCGGGAGAGCAGTACTTC | CASSPTVAGEQYF
TRBJ2-7 | - | - | TRBV30 | TGTGCCTGGAGTACCACTAACGAGCAGTACTTC | CAWSTTNEQYF
TRBJ2-3 | - | few | TRBV6-6 | TGTGCCAGCACGTTGGGTGGACCTTCCACAGATACGCAGTATTTT | CASTLGGPSTDTQYF